The rows below give T cell receptor beta chains drawn from one sample of a study of technical replicates of blood from a handful of donors. Libraries were prepared by immunoSEQ multiplex PCR; TCRdb keeps only in-frame clonotypes and omits some of them. The table includes around 76,000 clones, approximately 96% detected once. Sequenced: T cells isolated from PBMCs. These receptor sequences come from a human donor in good health. Each CDR3 is given with its conserved first and last residue. Each record gives: CDR3 DNA, CDR3 protein, D gene, J gene, V gene. D genes are given only for firm matches.

cdr3_nt: TGTGCCAGTAGTAACAGGGGTGACGTGAACACTGAAGCTTTCTTT
cdr3_aa: CASSNRGDVNTEAFF
d_call: TRBD1
j_call: TRBJ1-1
v_call: TRBV19

cdr3_nt: TGTGCCAGCAGCCCCGGGACAGGTAAATACGAGCAGTACTTC
cdr3_aa: CASSPGTGKYEQYF
d_call: TRBD1
j_call: TRBJ2-7
v_call: TRBV5-6

cdr3_nt: TGTGCCAGCACCCGAAGGACAGGGGGCAACTATGGCTACACCTTC
cdr3_aa: CASTRRTGGNYGYTF
d_call: TRBD1
j_call: TRBJ1-2
v_call: TRBV6-5

cdr3_nt: TGTGCCAGCCCTGGGACAGGGGGCGTCACTGAAGCTTTCTTT
cdr3_aa: CASPGTGGVTEAFF
d_call: TRBD1
j_call: TRBJ1-1
v_call: TRBV28

cdr3_nt: TGTGCCAGCAGCGTAGCTAGCGGACAGGGGGCGCTCGGCTACACCTTC
cdr3_aa: CASSVASGQGALGYTF
d_call: TRBD1
j_call: TRBJ1-2
v_call: TRBV9

cdr3_nt: TGTGCCAGCAGTGACTCGGGGGCCGGGACAGGGATTCGTACTGAAGCTTTCTTT
cdr3_aa: CASSDSGAGTGIRTEAFF
d_call: TRBD1
j_call: TRBJ1-1
v_call: TRBV6-4

cdr3_nt: TGTGCCAGCAGTGCAGGGACTAGCGGGAGTGCAGGGAATGAGCAGTTCTTC
cdr3_aa: CASSAGTSGSAGNEQFF
d_call: TRBD2
j_call: TRBJ2-1
v_call: TRBV6-1

cdr3_nt: TGTGCCAGCAGTCCGGCAGGTGCCCGCACAGATACGCAGTATTTT
cdr3_aa: CASSPAGARTDTQYF
d_call: -
j_call: TRBJ2-3
v_call: TRBV6-4

cdr3_nt: TGTGCCAGCAGCACCTCGACAGGGGGGTCCTACGAGCAGTACTTC
cdr3_aa: CASSTSTGGSYEQYF
d_call: TRBD1
j_call: TRBJ2-7
v_call: TRBV7-9

cdr3_nt: TGTGCCAGCACCCCGGGACAGTGGAACACTGAAGCTTTCTTT
cdr3_aa: CASTPGQWNTEAFF
d_call: TRBD1
j_call: TRBJ1-1
v_call: TRBV9

cdr3_nt: TGCGCCAGCAGCCAATTGACTAGTGAGCTGTTTTTT
cdr3_aa: CASSQLTSELFF
d_call: -
j_call: TRBJ2-2
v_call: TRBV4-1

cdr3_nt: TGTGCCAGCAGTTTAAGTTCGGGCGGGAGGGGGGCCAACGTCCTGACTTTC
cdr3_aa: CASSLSSGGRGANVLTF
d_call: TRBD2
j_call: TRBJ2-6
v_call: TRBV28

cdr3_nt: TGTGCCAGCAGACCCTCCGGGGGGGGATCACCCCTCCACTTT
cdr3_aa: CASRPSGGGSPLHF
d_call: -
j_call: TRBJ1-6
v_call: TRBV2

cdr3_nt: TGCGCCAGCAGCTTGGTGGGGACATCGGACGAGCAGTACTTC
cdr3_aa: CASSLVGTSDEQYF
d_call: -
j_call: TRBJ2-7
v_call: TRBV5-1

cdr3_nt: TGTGCCAGCAGTTACAGGGGGCCTGTTGAAAAACTGTTTTTT
cdr3_aa: CASSYRGPVEKLFF
d_call: TRBD1
j_call: TRBJ1-4
v_call: TRBV6-5

cdr3_nt: TGTGCCAGCAGCGCAGAAGAGACCCAGTACTTC
cdr3_aa: CASSAEETQYF
d_call: -
j_call: TRBJ2-5
v_call: TRBV11-2

cdr3_nt: TGTGCCATCAGGGAACAGGGGGAGGCCATCTATGGCTACACCTTC
cdr3_aa: CAIREQGEAIYGYTF
d_call: TRBD1
j_call: TRBJ1-2
v_call: TRBV10-3

cdr3_nt: TGTGCCAGCAGTGAACGGGAGGTAGGCACTGAAGCTTTCTTT
cdr3_aa: CASSEREVGTEAFF
d_call: -
j_call: TRBJ1-1
v_call: TRBV6-1

cdr3_nt: TGTGCCATCAGCGGACAGGGGGCAGGTACTGAAGCTTTCTTT
cdr3_aa: CAISGQGAGTEAFF
d_call: TRBD1
j_call: TRBJ1-1
v_call: TRBV10-3

cdr3_nt: TGTGCCAGCAGCTTGCCAATTGGGACTAGCGGGAGTGGGTCCTACAATGAGCAGTTCTTC
cdr3_aa: CASSLPIGTSGSGSYNEQFF
d_call: TRBD2
j_call: TRBJ2-1
v_call: TRBV5-4

cdr3_nt: TGTGCCAGCAGTACGGGACAGCTACATCAGCCCCAGCATTTT
cdr3_aa: CASSTGQLHQPQHF
d_call: TRBD1
j_call: TRBJ1-5
v_call: TRBV27

cdr3_nt: TGCGCCAGCGCACAGCTGACTAGCGGGAGGCCGCTTTTCTACAATGAGCAGTTCTTC
cdr3_aa: CASAQLTSGRPLFYNEQFF
d_call: TRBD2
j_call: TRBJ2-1
v_call: TRBV10-2

cdr3_nt: TGTGCCAGCAGCGTAGCCGAGGGCCGTTGGGGTGACGAGCAGTACTTC
cdr3_aa: CASSVAEGRWGDEQYF
d_call: -
j_call: TRBJ2-7
v_call: TRBV9

cdr3_nt: TGCGCCAGCAGCTGGGGGATAACCGGGACACCCGCAACTAATGAAAAACTGTTTTTT
cdr3_aa: CASSWGITGTPATNEKLFF
d_call: -
j_call: TRBJ1-4
v_call: TRBV5-1

cdr3_nt: TGCAGCGTTCCGGGGAGCTCCTACAATGAGCAGTTCTTC
cdr3_aa: CSVPGSSYNEQFF
d_call: -
j_call: TRBJ2-1
v_call: TRBV29-1

cdr3_nt: TGTGCCAGCTCACCCGCGAGGGCCAAAAACATTCAGTACTTC
cdr3_aa: CASSPARAKNIQYF
d_call: -
j_call: TRBJ2-4
v_call: TRBV18

cdr3_nt: TGCAGCGTTGACCTGACGGGAGGCTATGGCTACACCTTC
cdr3_aa: CSVDLTGGYGYTF
d_call: -
j_call: TRBJ1-2
v_call: TRBV29-1

cdr3_nt: TGCAGCGTTGTTTGGGCAGGGGACAATGAGCAGTTCTTC
cdr3_aa: CSVVWAGDNEQFF
d_call: -
j_call: TRBJ2-1
v_call: TRBV29-1

cdr3_nt: TGTGCCAGCAGTGAATTAGAGTACTCCTACAATGAGCAGTTCTTC
cdr3_aa: CASSELEYSYNEQFF
d_call: -
j_call: TRBJ2-1
v_call: TRBV6-1